The following is a TCR beta chain sequence with its context. CDR3 length: 15 residues. The germline CDR1 and CDR2 sequences are MNHNY and SVGAGI (reference sequence). J gave up 4 bases and V 5 bases, and 6 bases lay outside the gene matches. Time point reported: pre-sensitization, week 0. The treatment here: therapeutic diphenylcyclopropenone sensitization with weekly scalp DPC. The sample belongs to a study of human T cells and chemical hapten exposure. On the study more broadly: Sensitization applied 2% DPC to about 2 cm by about 2 cm of upper inner arm skin.

TCRdb itself ran the RACE reads through MiXCR, one entry per CDR3 protein. The sample has approximately 260,000 distinct CDR3 sequences; about 9.4% are singletons. The clonotype originates from a woman aged 40 to 49 with alopecia areata. Some clones in this sample may be carry-over from other donors' samples. The V gene is TRBV6-6, the J gene TRBJ1-5; the match to TRBD1 covers 9 bases. Material: whole blood, obtained in connection with sensitization to the hapten diphenylcyclopropenone (DPC). The DNA of the CDR3 is TGTGCCAGCAGTGTACAGGGGGCGAGGAATCAGCCCCAGCATTTT. This translates into CASSVQGARNQPQHF.